A single sample gave rise to the 10 T cell receptor beta chains below, sequenced in a study of cytomegalovirus exposure and HLA in healthy donors. PCR used 60 Vbeta primers and 13 Jbeta primers. This table comes from immunoSEQ multiplex PCR, and its TCRdb copy is limited to in-frame clones, with some not included. Here the sample spans approximately 87,000 clones, about 83% being singletons. The source material was PBMCs. The source of these receptors is a woman younger than 35 in good health and CMV-seropositive.

V and J are TRBV7-9 and TRBJ2-5; 7 bases map to TRBD1. The junction had 1 base not matched to a gene; V was cut back by 4 bases and J by 5 bases. The CDR3 is 12 residues long. The germline V gene encodes CDR1 SEHNR and CDR2 FQNEAQ (reference sequence). DNA for the CDR3: TGTGCCAGCAGCTCCAGGGGGGAGACCCAGTACTTC. The encoded protein is CASSSRGETQYF.

This clone has only a few counts. The chain uses TRBV7-9 and TRBJ2-3; D is ambiguous. This CDR3 region has 17 residues. Germline loops: CDR1 SEHNR, CDR2 FQNEAQ (reference sequence). Trimming pared 3 bases from V and 2 bases from J, leaving 18 bases between. The CDR3 bases are TGTGCCAGCAGCTTTCCCCTTATCCCCACACACACAGATACGCAGTATTTT. This translates into CASSFPLIPTHTDTQYF.

The rearrangement joins TRBV5-1 to TRBJ2-7; perhaps TRBD2 as D (7 bases). Germline V gene lookup returns CDR1 SGHRS and CDR2 YFSETQ. The CDR3 runs 15 residues. Deletions cut 4 bases from V and 6 bases from J, with 20 bases between. CDR3 sequence reads: CASSRTGGGGGEQYF. The CDR3, as DNA: TGCGCCAGCAGCCGTACGGGGGGCGGCGGCGGCGAGCAGTACTTC.

The CDR3 DNA reads TGTGCCAGCAGCTCCTCTCCTCCGCTAGCTGAAGCTTTCTTT. Protein: CASSSSPPLAEAFF. This chain joins TRBV7-9 and TRBJ1-1, with D hard to call. The CDR3 consists of 14 residues. Per germline, CDR1 SEHNR and CDR2 FQNEAQ (reference sequence). V was cut by 4 bases and J by 6 bases, with 15 bases left in between. The variable domain in full, completed from reference TRBV7-9 and TRBJ1-1, reads DTGVSQNPRHKITKRGQNVTFRCDPISEHNRLYWYRQTLGQGPEFLTYFQNEAQLEKSRLLSDRFSAERPKGSFSTLEIQRTEQGDSAMYLCASSSSPPLAEAFFGQGTRLTVV.

The genes are TRBV25-1 and TRBJ2-7; D is ambiguous. Germline CDR1 MGHDK, CDR2 SYGVNS. V was shortened by 5 bases and J by 9 bases, with 11 bases between the two germline ends. The CDR3 covers 11 residues. The CDR3 bases are TGTGCCAGCAGTTTTGCGTTTGGGCAGTACTTC. This translates into CASSFAFGQYF.

This clone was counted only a few times. The chain recombines TRBV6-5 with TRBJ1-6; weak D call: TRBD1 (6 bases). Per the germline V gene, CDR1 is MNHEY and CDR2 is SVGAGI. Trimming pared 6 bases from V and 9 bases from J, leaving 15 bases between. CDR3 size: 14 residues. CDR3 in amino acids: CASSRTGLSSPLHF. CDR3 DNA sequence: TGTGCCAGCAGCCGCACAGGGCTTAGTTCACCCCTCCACTTT.

V and J are TRBV30 and TRBJ2-4; 9 bases align to TRBD1. J was trimmed by 3 bases and V by 4 bases; bases with no gene match: 1. The germline V gene has CDR1 GTSNPN and CDR2 SVGIG (reference sequence). The CDR3 has 13 amino acids. DNA for the CDR3: TGTGCCTGGAACAGGGGGCACAAAAACATTCAGTACTTC. Translation gives CAWNRGHKNIQYF.

The V and J genes are TRBV7-8 and TRBJ2-1; 9 bases map to TRBD2. There are 19 residues in the CDR3. The germline CDR1 and CDR2 sequences are SGHVS and FQNEAQ. V shed 2 bases and J 4 bases; nucleotides not matched to a gene: 15. The CDR3 region is CASSLRAGRKREEYNEQFF. CDR3 coding DNA: TGTGCCAGCAGCTTAAGGGCCGGGAGGAAGCGGGAGGAATACAATGAGCAGTTCTTC. The full variable domain, rest sourced from reference TRBV7-8 and TRBJ2-1, is GAGVSQSPRYKVAKRGQDVALRCDPISGHVSLFWYQQALGQGPEFLTYFQNEAQLDKSGLPSDRFFAERPEGSVSTLKIQRTQQEDSAVYLCASSLRAGRKREEYNEQFFGPGTRLTVL.

The chain combines TRBV11-2 with TRBJ1-2; the D is unclear. Deletions cut 0 bases from V and 3 bases from J, with 11 bases between. The germline V gene encodes CDR1 SGHAT and CDR2 FQNNGV. The CDR3 is made up of 15 amino acids. DNA of the CDR3: TGTGCCAGCAGCTTAGAAGGTTCGGGTCACTATGGCTACACCTTC. This translates into CASSLEGSGHYGYTF.

The chain employs TRBV5-4 and TRBJ2-7; TRBD2 matches at 9 bases. The germline gives CDR1 SGHNT, CDR2 YYREEE (reference sequence). V lost 0 bases and J lost 7; bases outside the gene matches: 8. There are 15 residues in the CDR3. The CDR3 sequence is CASSLGASGTGEQYF. The CDR3 DNA is TGTGCCAGCAGCTTGGGAGCTAGCGGGACTGGTGAGCAGTACTTC. Combining the CDR3 with reference TRBV5-4 and TRBJ2-7 gives the whole variable domain ETGVTQSPTHLIKTRGQQVTLRCSSQSGHNTVSWYQQALGQGPQFIFQYYREEENGRGNFPPRFSGLQFPNYSSELNVNALELDDSALYLCASSLGASGTGEQYFGPGTRLTVT.